These 10 T cell receptor beta chains were all obtained from the same sample, sequenced in a study of beta chain features in type 1 diabetes. Study-wide results and caveats: Type 1 diabetes patients showed a moderate but significant shortening of TCRB CDR3s in all four CD4+ subsets.

Antigens of these TCRs are unknown. Expressed TCRB transcripts got sequenced, as all isolated RNA was reverse transcribed. Using immunoSEQ multiplex PCR, the repertoire was profiled, and TCRdb retains in-frame clones only, with some absent. Among 150,000 to 200,000 clones listed, roughly 60% were seen once. The specimen was naive CD4+ T cells from blood. The source is a man aged 25 to 45 with type 1 diabetes.

The CDR3 DNA reads TGTGCCAGCAGCCAAGATCAGGGGAAGAAATACAATGAGCAGTTCTTC. It codes for CASSQDQGKKYNEQFF. V usage is TRBV14 and J usage is TRBJ2-1; D is perhaps TRBD1 (6 bases). The germline V gene encodes CDR1 SGHDN and CDR2 FVKESK. V was clipped by 0 bases and J by 4 bases, with 13 bases between them. The CDR3 runs to 16 residues.

J is TRBJ1-3 and V is TRBV29-1; no firm D call. Germline CDR1 and CDR2: SQVTM and ANQGSEA. The CDR3 consists of 12 residues. The V end lost 8 bases, the J end lost 3 bases, and 11 bases lay between the germline ends. The CDR3 sequence is CSIRTNGNTIYF. CDR3 sequence (DNA): TGCAGCATTCGCACTAATGGAAACACCATATATTTT.

This chain connects TRBV9 to TRBJ1-4; no clear D. The CDR3 runs 16 residues. CDR1 SGDLS and CDR2 YYNGEE come from the germline V gene. Trimming stripped 3 bases from V and 0 bases from J, with 12 bases between. CDR3 region: CASSASGRATNEKLFF. The CDR3 bases are TGTGCCAGCAGCGCTAGTGGGAGGGCAACTAATGAAAAACTGTTTTTT.

This clone was counted a few times. The J gene is TRBJ1-2, the V gene TRBV4-3; D might be TRBD1 (6 bases). The germline V gene encodes CDR1 LGHNA and CDR2 YSLEER. The CDR3 loop spans 15 amino acids. V lost 3 bases to trimming and J lost 4 bases, with 15 bases between them. The CDR3 nucleotides are TGCGCCAGCAGCCAGGGGATCGGACAGTCCTATGGCTACACCTTC. Translation: CASSQGIGQSYGYTF.

This sequence joins TRBV14 and TRBJ1-1, with 12 nucleotides matching TRBD1. The CDR3 runs to 16 residues. Germline CDR1 is SGHDN and CDR2 is FVKESK. The J segment lost 5 bases and the V segment lost 2 bases, leaving 6 bases of the junction unmatched. CDR3 region: CASSQRDRGRRTEAFF. In DNA form, the CDR3 reads TGTGCCAGCAGCCAACGGGACAGGGGGCGGAGAACTGAAGCTTTCTTT.

The chain links TRBV7-9 to TRBJ2-7; possible D gene TRBD1, 6 bases. V was clipped by 1 base and J by 3 bases, with 7 bases between them. The CDR3 loop spans 13 amino acids. CDR1 is SEHNR, CDR2 FQNEAQ, per germline (reference sequence). In nucleotides, the CDR3 is TGTGCCAGCAGCTTAGTAGGGGGCTACGAGCAGTACTTC. Translated, it gives CASSLVGGYEQYF.

Remarks on this clone: Different DNA sequences within this sample yield the same CDR3. V and J are TRBV30 and TRBJ2-5, with D tentatively TRBD1 or TRBD2 (5 bases each). CDR3 length: 12 residues. V shed 2 bases and J shed 5 bases, with 9 bases lying between them. Germline V gene data show CDR1 as GTSNPN and CDR2 as SVGIG (reference sequence). The CDR3 here is CAWSLEGETQYF. In DNA form, the CDR3 reads TGTGCCTGGAGTCTTGAGGGGGAGACCCAGTACTTC.

V gene TRBV2 combines with J gene TRBJ2-1, with a tentative D call TRBD2 (6 bases). Trimming removed 6 bases at V and 4 bases at J, with 13 bases between. Germline CDR1 reads SNHLY; CDR2 reads FYNNEI. The CDR3 consists of 14 residues. DNA of the CDR3: TGTGCCAGCAGCCAATGGGGGGAATACAATGAGCAGTTCTTC. Residues: CASSQWGEYNEQFF. The variable domain in full, with the rest retrieved from reference TRBV2 and TRBJ2-1, is EPEVTQTPSHQVTQMGQEVILRCVPISNHLYFYWYRQILGQKVEFLVSFYNNEISEKSEIFDDQFSVERPDGSNFTLKIRSTKLEDSAMYFCASSQWGEYNEQFFGPGTRLTVL.

The chain recombines TRBV6-5 with TRBJ1-1; the match to TRBD1 covers 9 bases. Trimming cost V 0 bases and J 3 bases; bases outside gene matches: 2. CDR1 MNHEY and CDR2 SVGAGI come from the germline V gene. This CDR3 has 15 amino acids. The CDR3 reads CASSYSGTGHTEAFF. CDR3 nucleotide sequence: TGTGCCAGCAGTTACTCAGGGACAGGGCACACTGAAGCTTTCTTT.

A few counts support this clone. The V call is TRBV7-9, the J call TRBJ2-1; perhaps TRBD2 as D (6 bases). CDR3 length equals 12 residues. CDR1 and CDR2 (germline): SEHNR, FQNEAQ (reference sequence). Trimming took off 4 bases at V and 8 bases at J, with 9 bases between the two ends. CDR3: CASSSTSYEQFF. CDR3 DNA: TGTGCCAGCAGCTCTACTAGCTATGAGCAGTTCTTC.